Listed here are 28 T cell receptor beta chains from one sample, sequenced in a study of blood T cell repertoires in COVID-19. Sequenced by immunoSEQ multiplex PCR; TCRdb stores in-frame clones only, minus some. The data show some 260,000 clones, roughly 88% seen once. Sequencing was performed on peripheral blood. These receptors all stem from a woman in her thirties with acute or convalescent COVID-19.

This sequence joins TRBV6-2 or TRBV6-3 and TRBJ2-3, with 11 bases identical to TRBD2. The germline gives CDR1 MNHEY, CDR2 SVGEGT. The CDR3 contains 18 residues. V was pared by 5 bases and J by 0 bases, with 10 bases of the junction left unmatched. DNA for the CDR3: TGTGCCAGCAGTCTAACTAGCGGGAGTAGTTATAGCACAGATACGCAGTATTTT. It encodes CASSLTSGSSYSTDTQYF.

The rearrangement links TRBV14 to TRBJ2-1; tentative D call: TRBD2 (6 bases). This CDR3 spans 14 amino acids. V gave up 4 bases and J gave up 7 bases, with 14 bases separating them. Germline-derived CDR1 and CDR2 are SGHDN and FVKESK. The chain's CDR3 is CASSRWGGGNEQFF. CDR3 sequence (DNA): TGTGCCAGCAGCCGATGGGGTGGGGGGAATGAGCAGTTCTTC.

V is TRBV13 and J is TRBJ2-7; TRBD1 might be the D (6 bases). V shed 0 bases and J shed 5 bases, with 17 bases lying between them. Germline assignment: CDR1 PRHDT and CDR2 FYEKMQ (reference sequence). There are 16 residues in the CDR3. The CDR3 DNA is TGTGCCAGCAGCTTAGGGATCGACAGGTCGGGACACGAGCAGTACTTC. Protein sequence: CASSLGIDRSGHEQYF.

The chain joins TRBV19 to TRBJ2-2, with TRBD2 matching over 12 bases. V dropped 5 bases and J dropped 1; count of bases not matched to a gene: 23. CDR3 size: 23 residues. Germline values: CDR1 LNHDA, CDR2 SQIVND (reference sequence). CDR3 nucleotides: TGTGCCAGTAGTCAAGGGACAGGGGTTTCGCCGGGACTAGCGGGTATGAACACCGGGGAGCTGTTTTTT. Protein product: CASSQGTGVSPGLAGMNTGELFF.

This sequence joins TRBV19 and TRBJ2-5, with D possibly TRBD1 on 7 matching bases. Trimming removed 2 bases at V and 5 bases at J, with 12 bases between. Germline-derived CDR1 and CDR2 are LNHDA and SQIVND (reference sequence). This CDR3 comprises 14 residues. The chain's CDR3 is CASSIRDSGETQYF. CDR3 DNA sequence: TGTGCCAGTAGTATACGGGACAGCGGGGAGACCCAGTACTTC.

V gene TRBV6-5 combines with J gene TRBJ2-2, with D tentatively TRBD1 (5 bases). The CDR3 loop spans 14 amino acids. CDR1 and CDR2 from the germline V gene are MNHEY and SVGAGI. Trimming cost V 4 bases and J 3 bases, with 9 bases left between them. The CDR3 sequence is CASSSQGYTGELFF. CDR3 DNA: TGTGCCAGCAGTTCTCAGGGTTACACCGGGGAGCTGTTTTTT.

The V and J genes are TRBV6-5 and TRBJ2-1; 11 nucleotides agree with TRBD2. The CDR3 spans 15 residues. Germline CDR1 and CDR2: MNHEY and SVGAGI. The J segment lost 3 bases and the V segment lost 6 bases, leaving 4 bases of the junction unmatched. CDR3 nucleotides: TGTGCCAGCAGCCCCGGGACTAGCGGCTACAATGAGCAGTTCTTC. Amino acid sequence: CASSPGTSGYNEQFF.

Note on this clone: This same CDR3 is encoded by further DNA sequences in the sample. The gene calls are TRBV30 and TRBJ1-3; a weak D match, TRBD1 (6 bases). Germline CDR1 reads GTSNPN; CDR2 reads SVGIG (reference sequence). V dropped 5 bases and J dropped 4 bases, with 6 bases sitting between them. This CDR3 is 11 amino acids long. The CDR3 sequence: CAWGTGNTIYF. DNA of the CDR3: TGTGCCTGGGGGACAGGAAACACCATATATTTT.

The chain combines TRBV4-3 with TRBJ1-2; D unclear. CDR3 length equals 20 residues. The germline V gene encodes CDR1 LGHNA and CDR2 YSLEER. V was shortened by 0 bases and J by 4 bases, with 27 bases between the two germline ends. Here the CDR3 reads CASSQDGPNSLAGRIYGYTF. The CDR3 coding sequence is TGCGCCAGCAGCCAAGATGGGCCAAATTCACTGGCAGGCCGCATCTATGGCTACACCTTC.

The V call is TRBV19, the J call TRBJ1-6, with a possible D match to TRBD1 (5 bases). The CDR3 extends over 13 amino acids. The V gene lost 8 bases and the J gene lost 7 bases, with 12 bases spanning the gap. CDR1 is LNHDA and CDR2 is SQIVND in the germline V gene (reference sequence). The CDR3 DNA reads TGTGCCAGTCGGGACTCAGGGAATTCACCCCTCCACTTT. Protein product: CASRDSGNSPLHF.

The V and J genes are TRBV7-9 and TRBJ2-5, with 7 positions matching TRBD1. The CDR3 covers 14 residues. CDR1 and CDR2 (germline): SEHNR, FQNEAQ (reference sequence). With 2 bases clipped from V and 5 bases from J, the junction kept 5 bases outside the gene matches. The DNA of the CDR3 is TGTGCCAGCAGCTTAATTCTGGGACAGGAGACCCAGTACTTC. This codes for CASSLILGQETQYF.

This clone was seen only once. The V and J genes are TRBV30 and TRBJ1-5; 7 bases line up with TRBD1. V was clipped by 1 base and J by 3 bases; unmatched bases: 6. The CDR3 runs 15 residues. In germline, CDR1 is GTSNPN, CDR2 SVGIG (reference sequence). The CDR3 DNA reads TGTGCCTGGAGTGCCCAAGGGACAGTCAATCAGCCCCAGCATTTT. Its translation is CAWSAQGTVNQPQHF.

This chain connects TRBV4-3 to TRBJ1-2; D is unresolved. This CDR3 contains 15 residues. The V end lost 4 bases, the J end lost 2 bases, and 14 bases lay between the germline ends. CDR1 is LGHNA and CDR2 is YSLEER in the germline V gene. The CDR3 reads CASSPHGGSNYGYTF. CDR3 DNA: TGCGCCAGCAGCCCCCACGGCGGCAGCAACTATGGCTACACCTTC.

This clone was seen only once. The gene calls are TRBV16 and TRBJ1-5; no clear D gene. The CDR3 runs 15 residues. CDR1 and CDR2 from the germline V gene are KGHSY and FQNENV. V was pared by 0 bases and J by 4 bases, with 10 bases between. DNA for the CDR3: TGTGCCAGCAGCCAATCTCGAACAGATAATCAGCCCCAGCATTTT. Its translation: CASSQSRTDNQPQHF.

The chain's CDR3 is CSVIQGGSGTQYF. In nucleotides, the CDR3 is TGCAGCGTTATCCAGGGCGGGAGCGGGACCCAGTACTTC. The rearrangement uses TRBV29-1 and TRBJ2-5; 7 bases are a match to TRBD2. The V segment lost 5 bases and the J segment 7 bases; nucleotides outside the gene matches: 10. CDR3 length: 13 residues. Germline V lookup: CDR1 SQVTM, CDR2 ANQGSEA. The complete variable domain, with remaining parts taken from reference TRBV29-1 and TRBJ2-5, reads SAVISQKPSRDICQRGTSLTIQCQVDSQVTMMFWYRQQPGQSLTLIATANQGSEATYESGFVIDKFPISRPNLTFSTLTVSNMSPEDSSIYLCSVIQGGSGTQYFGPGTRLLVL.

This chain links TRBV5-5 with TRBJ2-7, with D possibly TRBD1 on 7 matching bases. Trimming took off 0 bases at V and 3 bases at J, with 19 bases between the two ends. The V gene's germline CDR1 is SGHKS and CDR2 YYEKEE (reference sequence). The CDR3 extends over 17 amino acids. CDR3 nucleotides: TGTGCCAGCAGCTTGGCCGGGCAGGGGGGTGTGAACTACGAGCAGTACTTC. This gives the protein CASSLAGQGGVNYEQYF.

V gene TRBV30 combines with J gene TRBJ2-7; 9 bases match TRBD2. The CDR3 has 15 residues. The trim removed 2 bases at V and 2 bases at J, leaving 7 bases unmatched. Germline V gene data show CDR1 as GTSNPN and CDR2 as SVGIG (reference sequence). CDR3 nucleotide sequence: TGTGCCTGGAGTCGAGCGGGAGGATTCGCCTACGAGCAGTACTTC. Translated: CAWSRAGGFAYEQYF.

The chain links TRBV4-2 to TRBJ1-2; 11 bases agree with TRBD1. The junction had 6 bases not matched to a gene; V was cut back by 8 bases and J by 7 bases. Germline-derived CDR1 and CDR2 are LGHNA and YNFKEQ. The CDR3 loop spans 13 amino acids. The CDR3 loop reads CASWGQGVAGYTF. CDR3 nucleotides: TGTGCCAGCTGGGGACAGGGGGTTGCTGGCTACACCTTC.

The CDR3 spells CASSLTGVEQPQHF. The CDR3 nucleotides read TGTGCCAGCAGCTTGACAGGGGTTGAACAGCCCCAGCATTTT. The rearrangement links TRBV5-6 to TRBJ1-5; TRBD1 aligns across 7 bases. The CDR3 is 14 amino acids. Trimming removed 1 base from V and 7 bases from J; junction bases left unmatched: 5. Germline V gene data show CDR1 as SGHDT and CDR2 as YYEEEE.

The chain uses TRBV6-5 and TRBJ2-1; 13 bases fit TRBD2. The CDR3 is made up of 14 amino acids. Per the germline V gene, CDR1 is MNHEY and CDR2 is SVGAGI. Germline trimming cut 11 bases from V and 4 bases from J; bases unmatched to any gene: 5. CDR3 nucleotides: TGTGCCCACGGGACTAGCGGGACATACAATGAGCAGTTCTTC. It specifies CAHGTSGTYNEQFF.

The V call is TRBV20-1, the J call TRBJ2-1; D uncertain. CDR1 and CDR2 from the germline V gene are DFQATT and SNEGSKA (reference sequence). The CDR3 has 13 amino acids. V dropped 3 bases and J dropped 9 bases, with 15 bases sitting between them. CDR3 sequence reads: CSASVVVSGEQFF. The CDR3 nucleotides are TGCAGTGCTAGTGTAGTAGTGTCGGGTGAGCAGTTCTTC.

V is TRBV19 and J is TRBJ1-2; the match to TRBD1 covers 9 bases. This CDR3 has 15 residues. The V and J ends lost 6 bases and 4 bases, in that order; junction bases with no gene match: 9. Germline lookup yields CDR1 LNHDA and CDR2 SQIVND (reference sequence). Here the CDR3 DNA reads TGTGCCAGTAGGAGACGGACAGGGGTGGGCTATGGCTACACCTTC. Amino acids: CASRRRTGVGYGYTF.

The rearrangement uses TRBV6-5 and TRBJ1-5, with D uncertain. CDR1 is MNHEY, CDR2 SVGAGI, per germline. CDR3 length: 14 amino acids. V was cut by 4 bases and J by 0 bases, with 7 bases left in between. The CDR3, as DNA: TGTGCCAGCAGTTTAGATTATAGCAATCAGCCCCAGCATTTT. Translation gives CASSLDYSNQPQHF.

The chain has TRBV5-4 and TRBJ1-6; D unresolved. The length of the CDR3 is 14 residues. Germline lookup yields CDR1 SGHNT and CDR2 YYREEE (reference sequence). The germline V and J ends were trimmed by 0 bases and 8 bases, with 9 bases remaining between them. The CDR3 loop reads CASSLDREDSPLHF. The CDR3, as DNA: TGTGCCAGCAGCTTGGATAGGGAGGATTCACCCCTCCACTTT.

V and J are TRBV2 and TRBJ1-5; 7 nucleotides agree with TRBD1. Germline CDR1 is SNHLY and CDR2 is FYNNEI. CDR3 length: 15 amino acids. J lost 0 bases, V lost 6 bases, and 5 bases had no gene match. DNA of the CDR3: TGTGCCAGCAGAGGGACAGTCTATAGCAATCAGCCCCAGCATTTT. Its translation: CASRGTVYSNQPQHF.

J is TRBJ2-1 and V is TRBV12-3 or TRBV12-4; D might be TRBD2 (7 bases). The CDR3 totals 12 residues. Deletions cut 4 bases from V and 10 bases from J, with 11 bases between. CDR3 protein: CASSWGGTEQFF. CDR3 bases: TGTGCCAGCAGTTGGGGAGGGACAGAGCAGTTCTTC.

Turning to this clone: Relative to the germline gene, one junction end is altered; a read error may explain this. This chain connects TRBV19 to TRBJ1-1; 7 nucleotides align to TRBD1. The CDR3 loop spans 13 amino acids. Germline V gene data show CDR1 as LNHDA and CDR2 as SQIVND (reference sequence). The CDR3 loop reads CASSLDRDTEAFF. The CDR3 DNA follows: TGTGCCAGTAGTTTAGACAGGGACACTGAAGCTTTCTTT.

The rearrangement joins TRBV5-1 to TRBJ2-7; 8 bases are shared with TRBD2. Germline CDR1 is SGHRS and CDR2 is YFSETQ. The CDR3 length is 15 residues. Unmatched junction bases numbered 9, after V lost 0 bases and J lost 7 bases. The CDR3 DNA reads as TGCGCCAGCAGCTTGGGGGGTAGCGGGATTGGGGAGCAGTACTTC. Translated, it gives CASSLGGSGIGEQYF.